This TCR beta chain was observed in a study of beta chain features in type 1 diabetes (dated by TCRdb to 2017 to 2018). Regarding the research as a whole: Mean age, gender distribution, total cell number and subset yield were not different between patients and healthy donors. Across all samples, some 110,000,000 sorted cells were examined, and cell number per subset correlated strongly with RNA yield. In the study, TCRB repertoires of sorted circulating CD4+ T cell subsets from recently diagnosed type 1 diabetes patients were compared with those of matched healthy donors. Regulatory and stem cell-like memory subsets were obtained from only 8 patients and roughly 8 healthy donors, while naive and central memory subsets were obtained from all 30 or so donors. Points the paper makes about the study in general: Naive, central memory and regulatory TCRB repertoires appeared to be more similar among patients than among healthy donors. PCR might favor shorter templates, but patient and control samples were amplified and corrected together, so any skew would affect both groups equally. In all four CD4+ subsets, TCRB CDR3 length was moderately but significantly shorter in type 1 diabetes patients. Because the HLA sub-analyses included only small numbers of individuals, any influence of HLA type on TCRB rearrangement was left unresolved. Because cDNA rather than genomic DNA was sequenced, highly expressing activated cells could have been over-represented, although no difference in activation and CD3 levels was found between groups. At VDJ recombination sites, type 1 diabetes patients had fewer insertions and more deleted nucleotides, which implies abnormalities in thymic rearrangement.

The entire isolated RNA was reverse transcribed using the High Capacity cDNA Reverse Transcription Kit, and thus expressed TCRB transcripts were sequenced. Deep immunoSEQ sequencing was performed on naive, central memory and regulatory T cell samples, with an average of roughly 3.3 million total reads per sample. After sorted cells were lysed in RLT buffer, RNA was extracted with DNase-treated RNeasy Micro or Mini kits, with the choice depending on cell number. To prevent cross-contamination, every cell subset was processed on its own, while patient and healthy donor samples were processed together. The immunoSEQ multiplex PCR was used to amplify TCRB sequences from cDNA, generating 87-bp fragments that spanned the CDR3 region. The amplicons were sequenced using the Illumina HiSeq platform. On the study's bioinformatics: Synthetic template baselines were used to correct PCR bias computationally, reads within Hamming distance 2 were collapsed, and singletons that could not be merged were discarded. By aligning reads against IMGT, V, D and J genes, CDR3 length, and insertions or deletions at six rearrangement sites were assigned. Within each subset, clonotype counts were normalized to sorted cell number, after which true diversity and Gini coefficients were computed with the tcR R package. Repertoire sharing was quantified using the overlap coefficient calculated on TCRB nucleotide sequences. Out-of-frame TCRB sequences from naive cells were analyzed as a proxy for the pre-selection repertoire. The immuneACCESS repertoire file appears here via TCRdb, limited to in-frame rearrangements. These files lack a portion of the clones; in checked studies, under half of the deficit traces to unresolved V genes, and the cause of the others is not known. V, J and clone size derive from that table, while D and trimming were established from the DNA sequence. In all, the sample holds under 550,000 clones, and roughly 11% of those were seen once. Around 0.05% of the sample goes to the ten largest clones.

Turning to this clone: The antigen this receptor binds is unknown. No much larger clone exists at a distance of one base, and base qualities are not known.

V is pared back by 10 bases and J by 9 bases, with 26 bases lying between the germline termini. The germline V gene specifies MDHEN as CDR1 and SYDVKM as CDR2. The CDR3 spans 15 residues, from the cysteine through the phenylalanine. Just CDR3 DNA is preserved here, 45 bases in frame from base 1. Each donor gave one peripheral blood draw, approximately 110 mL on average, collected into heparinised tubes. A BD FACSAria II and a panel including CD45RO, CCR7, CD25, CD127, CD95 and CD27 were used to sort naive, central memory, regulatory and stem cell-like memory CD4+ T cells. All sorted populations exceeded 98% purity. PBMCs were separated immediately by Lymphoprep density gradient centrifugation and were stained directly, without being cultured. So that batch effects would be minimized, each experiment stained and sorted samples in pairs, pairing one healthy donor with one patient.

Recombination linked TRBV28 to TRBJ2-3; the D segment is perhaps TRBD1 or TRBD2, each sharing 6 matched bases. The clonotype was recovered from a woman under 30 in good health. Sequenced: naive CD4+ T cells from blood. This specimen's cell subset or site label, interpreted: true naive CD4+ T cells. The CDR3 reads CATTGRTLTRGTQYF. The DNA sequence follows: TGTGCCACGACAGGACGGACCCTCACCCGGGGGACGCAGTATTTT. Supplemented by the reference TRBV28 and TRBJ2-3 proteins around the CDR3, the complete variable domain is DVKVTQSSRYLVKRTGEKVFLECVQDMDHENMFWYRQDPGLGLRLIYFSYDVKMKEKGDIPEGYSVSREKKERFSLILESASTNQTSMYLCATTGRTLTRGTQYFGPGTRLTVL.